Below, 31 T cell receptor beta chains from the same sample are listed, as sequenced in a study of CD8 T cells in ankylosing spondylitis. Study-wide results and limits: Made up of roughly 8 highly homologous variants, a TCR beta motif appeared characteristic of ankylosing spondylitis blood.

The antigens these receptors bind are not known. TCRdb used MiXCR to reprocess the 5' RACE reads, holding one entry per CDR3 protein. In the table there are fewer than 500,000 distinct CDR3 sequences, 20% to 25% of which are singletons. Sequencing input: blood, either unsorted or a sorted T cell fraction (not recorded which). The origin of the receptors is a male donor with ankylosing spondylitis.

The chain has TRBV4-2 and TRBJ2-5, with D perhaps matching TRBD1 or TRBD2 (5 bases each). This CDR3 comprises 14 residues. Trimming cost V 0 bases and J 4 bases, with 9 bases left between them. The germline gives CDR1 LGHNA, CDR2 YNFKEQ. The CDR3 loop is CASSQDEGLETQYF. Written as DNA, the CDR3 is TGTGCCAGCAGCCAAGATGAGGGGCTAGAGACCCAGTACTTC.

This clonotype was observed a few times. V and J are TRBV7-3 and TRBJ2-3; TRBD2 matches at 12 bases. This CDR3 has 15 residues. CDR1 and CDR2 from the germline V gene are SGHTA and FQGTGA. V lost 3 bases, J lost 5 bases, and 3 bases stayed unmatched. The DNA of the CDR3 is TGTGCCAGCAGCTTGTCTAGCGGGAGGGTAGATACGCAGTATTTT. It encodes CASSLSSGRVDTQYF. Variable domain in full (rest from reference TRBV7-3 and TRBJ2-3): GAGVSQTPSNKVTEKGKYVELRCDPISGHTALYWYRQSLGQGPEFLIYFQGTGAADDSGLPNDRFFAVRPEGSVSTLKIQRTERGDSAVYLCASSLSSGRVDTQYFGPGTRLTVL.

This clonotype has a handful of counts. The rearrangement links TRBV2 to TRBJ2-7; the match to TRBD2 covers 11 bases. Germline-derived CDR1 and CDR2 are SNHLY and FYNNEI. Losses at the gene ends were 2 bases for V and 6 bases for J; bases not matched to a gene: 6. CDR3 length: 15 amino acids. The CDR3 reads CASSENSGRALEQYF. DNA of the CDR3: TGTGCCAGCAGTGAAAATAGCGGGAGGGCCCTCGAGCAGTACTTC.

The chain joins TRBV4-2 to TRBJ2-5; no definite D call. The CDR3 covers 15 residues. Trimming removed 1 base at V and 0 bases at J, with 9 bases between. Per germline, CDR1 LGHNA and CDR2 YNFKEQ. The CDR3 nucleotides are TGTGCCAGCAGCCAAGTGGGCAGGAACCAAGAGACCCAGTACTTC. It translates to CASSQVGRNQETQYF.

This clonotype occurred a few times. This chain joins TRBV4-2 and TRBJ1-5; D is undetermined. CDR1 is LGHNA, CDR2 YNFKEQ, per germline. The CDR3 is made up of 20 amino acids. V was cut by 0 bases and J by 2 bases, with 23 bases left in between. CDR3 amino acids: CASSQDERRGEVSGNQPQHF. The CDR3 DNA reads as TGTGCCAGCAGCCAAGATGAGCGCCGTGGGGAAGTTTCGGGCAATCAGCCCCAGCATTTT.

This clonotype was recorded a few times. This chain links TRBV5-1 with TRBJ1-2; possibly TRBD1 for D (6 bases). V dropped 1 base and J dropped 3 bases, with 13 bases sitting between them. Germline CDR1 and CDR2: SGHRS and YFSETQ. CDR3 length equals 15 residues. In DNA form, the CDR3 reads TGCGCCAGCAGCTTGCGAGGGGGGATTGACTATGGCTACACCTTC. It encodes CASSLRGGIDYGYTF.

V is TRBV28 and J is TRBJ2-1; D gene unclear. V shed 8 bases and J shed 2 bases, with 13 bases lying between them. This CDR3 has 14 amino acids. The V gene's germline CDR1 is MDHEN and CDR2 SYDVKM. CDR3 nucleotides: TGTGCCAGCTCTTCTTTAGGGACCTACAATGAGCAGTTCTTC. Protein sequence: CASSSLGTYNEQFF.

Here the CDR3 reads CASTEGSATDTQYF. Here the CDR3 DNA reads TGTGCCAGCACCGAGGGATCAGCGACAGATACGCAGTATTTT. This chain connects TRBV7-9 to TRBJ2-3, with D possibly matching TRBD2 (5 bases). Germline V gives CDR1 SEHNR, CDR2 FQNEAQ (reference sequence). V gave up 7 bases and J gave up 3 bases, with 14 bases separating them. This CDR3 has 14 amino acids.

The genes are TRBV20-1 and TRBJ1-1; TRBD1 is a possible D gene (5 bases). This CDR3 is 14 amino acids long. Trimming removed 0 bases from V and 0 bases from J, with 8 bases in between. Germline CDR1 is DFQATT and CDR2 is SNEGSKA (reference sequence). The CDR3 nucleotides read TGCAGTGCTAGAGATGGGGGAATGAACACTGAAGCTTTCTTT. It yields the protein CSARDGGMNTEAFF.

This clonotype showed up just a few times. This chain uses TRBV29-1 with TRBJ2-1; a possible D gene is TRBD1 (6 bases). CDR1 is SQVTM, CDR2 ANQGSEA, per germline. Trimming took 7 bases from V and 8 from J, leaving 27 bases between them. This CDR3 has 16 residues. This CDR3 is CSAVHGFGVGTYEQFF. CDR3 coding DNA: TGCAGCGCCGTACATGGTTTCGGTGTAGGGACATATGAGCAGTTCTTC.

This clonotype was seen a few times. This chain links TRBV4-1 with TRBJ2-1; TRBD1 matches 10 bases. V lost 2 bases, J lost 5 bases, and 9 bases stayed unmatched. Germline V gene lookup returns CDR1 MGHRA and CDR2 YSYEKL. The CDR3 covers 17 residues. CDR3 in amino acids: CASSQSFTTGGHNEQFF. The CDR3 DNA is TGCGCCAGCAGCCAATCCTTCACGACAGGGGGCCACAATGAGCAGTTCTTC.

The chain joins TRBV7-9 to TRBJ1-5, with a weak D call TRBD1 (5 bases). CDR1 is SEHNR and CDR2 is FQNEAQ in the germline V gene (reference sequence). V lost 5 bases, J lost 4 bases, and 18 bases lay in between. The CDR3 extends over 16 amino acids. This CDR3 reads CASSLSGPRSNQPQHF. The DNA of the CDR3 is TGTGCCAGCAGCCTATCGGGGCCTAGGTCGAATCAGCCCCAGCATTTT.

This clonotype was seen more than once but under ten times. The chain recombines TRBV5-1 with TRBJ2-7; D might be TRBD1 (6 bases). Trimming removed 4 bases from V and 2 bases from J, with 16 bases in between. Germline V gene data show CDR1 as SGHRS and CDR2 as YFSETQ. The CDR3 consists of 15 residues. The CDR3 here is CASSPATGKPYEQYF. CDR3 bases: TGCGCCAGCAGCCCGGCCACAGGGAAACCCTACGAGCAGTACTTC.

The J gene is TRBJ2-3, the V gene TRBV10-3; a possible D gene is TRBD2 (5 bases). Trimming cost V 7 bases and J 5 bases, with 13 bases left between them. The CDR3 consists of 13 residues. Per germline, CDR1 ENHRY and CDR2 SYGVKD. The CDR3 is CAIIRGERDTQYF. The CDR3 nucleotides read TGTGCCATCATACGGGGTGAACGAGATACGCAGTATTTT.

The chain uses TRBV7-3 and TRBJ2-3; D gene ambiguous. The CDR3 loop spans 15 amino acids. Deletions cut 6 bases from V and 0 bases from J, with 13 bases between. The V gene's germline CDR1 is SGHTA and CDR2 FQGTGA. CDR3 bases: TGTGCCAGCAGTCAGATTGTTGGTAGCACAGATACGCAGTATTTT. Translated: CASSQIVGSTDTQYF.

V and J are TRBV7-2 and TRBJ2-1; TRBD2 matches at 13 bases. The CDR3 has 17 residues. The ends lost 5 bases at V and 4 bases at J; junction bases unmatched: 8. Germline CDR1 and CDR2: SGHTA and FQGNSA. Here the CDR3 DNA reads TGTGCCAGCAGCGCCCAGAAGGGACTAGCGGGGTACAATGAGCAGTTCTTC. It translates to CASSAQKGLAGYNEQFF.

The CDR3 spells CASRWLAGGTNTGELFF. CDR3 coding DNA: TGCGCCAGCAGATGGCTAGCGGGAGGGACAAACACCGGGGAGCTGTTTTTT. This chain joins TRBV5-1 and TRBJ2-2; TRBD2 matches 12 bases. The germline V gene encodes CDR1 SGHRS and CDR2 YFSETQ. The CDR3 contains 17 residues. V trimming: 5 bases; J trimming: 2 bases; junction bases outside the gene matches: 7.

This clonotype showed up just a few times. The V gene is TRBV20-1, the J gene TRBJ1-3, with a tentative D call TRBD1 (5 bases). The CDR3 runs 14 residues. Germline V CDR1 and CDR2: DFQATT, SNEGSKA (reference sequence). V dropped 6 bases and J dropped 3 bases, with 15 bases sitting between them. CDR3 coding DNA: TGCAGTGCGGACCCCGGGACGTTTGGAAACACCATATATTTT. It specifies CSADPGTFGNTIYF.

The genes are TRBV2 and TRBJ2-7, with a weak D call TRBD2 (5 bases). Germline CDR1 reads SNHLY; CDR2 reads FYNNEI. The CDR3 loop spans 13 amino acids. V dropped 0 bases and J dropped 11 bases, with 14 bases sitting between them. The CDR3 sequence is CASSEAPSGLKYF. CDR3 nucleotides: TGTGCCAGCAGTGAAGCCCCCTCTGGACTGAAGTACTTC. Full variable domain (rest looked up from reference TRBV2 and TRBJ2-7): EPEVTQTPSHQVTQMGQEVILRCVPISNHLYFYWYRQILGQKVEFLVSFYNNEISEKSEIFDDQFSVERPDGSNFTLKIRSTKLEDSAMYFCASSEAPSGLKYFGPGTRLTVT.

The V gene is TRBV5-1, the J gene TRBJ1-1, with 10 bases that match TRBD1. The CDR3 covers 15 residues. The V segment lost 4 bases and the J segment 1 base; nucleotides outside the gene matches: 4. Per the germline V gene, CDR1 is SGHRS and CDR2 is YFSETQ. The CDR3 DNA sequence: TGCGCCAGCAGCGTAGACAGGGGGCGGAACACTGAAGCTTTCTTT. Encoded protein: CASSVDRGRNTEAFF.

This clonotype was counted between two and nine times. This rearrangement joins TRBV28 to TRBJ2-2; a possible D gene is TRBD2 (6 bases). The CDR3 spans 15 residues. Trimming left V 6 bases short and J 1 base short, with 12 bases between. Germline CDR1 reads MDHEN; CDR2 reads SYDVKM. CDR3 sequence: CASRRGTRNTGELFF. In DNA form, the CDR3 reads TGTGCCAGCAGGCGGGGCACCAGGAACACCGGGGAGCTGTTTTTT. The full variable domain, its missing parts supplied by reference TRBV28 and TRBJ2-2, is DVKVTQSSRYLVKRTGEKVFLECVQDMDHENMFWYRQDPGLGLRLIYFSYDVKMKEKGDIPEGYSVSREKKERFSLILESASTNQTSMYLCASRRGTRNTGELFFGEGSRLTVL.

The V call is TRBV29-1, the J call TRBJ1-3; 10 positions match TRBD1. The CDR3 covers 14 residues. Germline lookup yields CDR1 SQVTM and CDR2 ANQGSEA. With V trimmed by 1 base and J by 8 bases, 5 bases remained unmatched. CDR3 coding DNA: TGCAGCGTTGAAGGTGGGACAGGGGACTACACCATATATTTT. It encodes CSVEGGTGDYTIYF. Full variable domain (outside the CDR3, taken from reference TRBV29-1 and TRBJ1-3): SAVISQKPSRDICQRGTSLTIQCQVDSQVTMMFWYRQQPGQSLTLIATANQGSEATYESGFVIDKFPISRPNLTFSTLTVSNMSPEDSSIYLCSVEGGTGDYTIYFGEGSWLTVV.

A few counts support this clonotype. DNA of the CDR3: TGTGCCAGCAGTTTAATGGCGGGCCTGGAGCAGTTCTTC. Amino acid sequence: CASSLMAGLEQFF. The V and J genes are TRBV12-3 or TRBV12-4 and TRBJ2-1; D may be TRBD2 (5 bases). With 2 bases removed from V and 10 bases from J, the gap between germline ends came to 12 bases. The CDR3 sequence is 13 residues long.

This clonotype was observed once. CDR3 sequence: CASSQGQGTGTFLAFF. The CDR3 DNA reads TGCGCCAGCAGCCAAGGCCAGGGGACAGGTACATTTCTTGCTTTCTTT. The chain carries TRBV4-1 and TRBJ1-1; 8 nucleotides agree with TRBD1. Germline V gives CDR1 MGHRA, CDR2 YSYEKL. Germline trimming cut 1 base from V and 11 bases from J; bases unmatched to any gene: 15. This CDR3 contains 16 residues.

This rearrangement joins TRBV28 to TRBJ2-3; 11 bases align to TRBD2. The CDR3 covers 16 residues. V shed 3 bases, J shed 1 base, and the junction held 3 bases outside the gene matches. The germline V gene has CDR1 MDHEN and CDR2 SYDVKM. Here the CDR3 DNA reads TGTGCCAGCAGTTTTCCGGGACTAGCGGGCACAGATACGCAGTATTTT. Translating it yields CASSFPGLAGTDTQYF.

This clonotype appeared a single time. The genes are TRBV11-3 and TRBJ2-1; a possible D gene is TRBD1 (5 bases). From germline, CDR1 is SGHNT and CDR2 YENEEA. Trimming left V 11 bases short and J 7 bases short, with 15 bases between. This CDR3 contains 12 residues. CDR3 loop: CASSGARNEQFF. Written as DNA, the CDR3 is TGTGCCTCAAGTGGGGCGAGGAATGAGCAGTTCTTC. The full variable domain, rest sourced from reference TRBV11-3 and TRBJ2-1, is EAGVVQSPRYKIIEKKQPVAFWCNPISGHNTLYWYLQNLGQGPELLIRYENEEAVDDSQLPKDRFSAERLKGVDSTLKIQPAELGDSAVYLCASSGARNEQFFGPGTRLTVL.

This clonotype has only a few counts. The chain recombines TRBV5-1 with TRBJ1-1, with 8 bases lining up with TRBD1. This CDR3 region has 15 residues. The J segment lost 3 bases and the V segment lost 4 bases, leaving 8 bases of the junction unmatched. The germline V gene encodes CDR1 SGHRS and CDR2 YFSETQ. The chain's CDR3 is CASSLGQGRDTEAFF. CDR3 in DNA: TGCGCCAGCAGCCTCGGACAGGGAAGGGACACTGAAGCTTTCTTT.

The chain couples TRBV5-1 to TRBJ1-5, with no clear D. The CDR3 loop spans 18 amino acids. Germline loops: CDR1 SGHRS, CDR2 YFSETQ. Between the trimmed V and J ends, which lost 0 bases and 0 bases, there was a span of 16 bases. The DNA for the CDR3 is TGCGCCAGCAGCTTGGACCCCCAAGGCACGTATAGCAATCAGCCCCAGCATTTT. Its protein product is CASSLDPQGTYSNQPQHF.

The CDR3 DNA is TGCAGCGTTGGTCCCGGGAGGACCTACAATGAGCAGTTCTTC. It codes for CSVGPGRTYNEQFF. The rearrangement uses TRBV29-1 and TRBJ2-1; 7 positions agree with TRBD2. The germline V gene encodes CDR1 SQVTM and CDR2 ANQGSEA. Trimming at V came to 4 bases and at J to 2 bases, leaving 5 bases not matched to a gene. The CDR3 covers 14 residues.

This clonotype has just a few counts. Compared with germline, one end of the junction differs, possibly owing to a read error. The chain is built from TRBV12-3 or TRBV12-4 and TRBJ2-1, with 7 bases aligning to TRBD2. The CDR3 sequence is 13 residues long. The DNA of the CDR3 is TGTGCCAGCAGTCCCCAGGAGGCGGGAGAGGCGGCCTTC. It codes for CASSPQEAGEAAF.

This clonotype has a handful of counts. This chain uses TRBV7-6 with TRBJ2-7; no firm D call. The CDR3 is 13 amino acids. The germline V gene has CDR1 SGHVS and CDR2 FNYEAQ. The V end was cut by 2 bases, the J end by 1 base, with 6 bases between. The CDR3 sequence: CASSLSRSYEQYF. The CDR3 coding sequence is TGTGCCAGCAGCTTATCTCGGTCCTACGAGCAGTACTTC.